The T cell receptor beta chain described here comes from a study of molecular identifiers for immune sequencing clone quantification. Whole-study results and caveats: With a barcode shared among identical TCR molecules, highly expanded clone sizes could be underestimated. Clones above 20 RNA copies contained over 97% of effector molecules and under 1% of naive molecules.

Naive CD8 libraries were made from about 20,000 to 1,000,000 sorted cells, and they used 10%, 30% or 50% RNA. In germline, CDR1 is MNHEY, CDR2 SVGAGI. Trimming at V came to 10 bases and at J to 7 bases, leaving 17 bases not matched to a gene. The CDR3 runs to 15 residues. This clonotype was detected many times. Its antigen is unknown. Bulk TCR libraries used previously described methods and listed TCR primers. Each CDR3 protein gets one entry after TCRdb re-called the PCR reads with MiXCR. The sample carries some 100,000 distinct CDR3 sequences, 15% to 20% recorded once. The origin of this receptor is a human donor in good health. Some libraries in this study had Jurkat cell RNA spiked in. V gene TRBV6-5 combines with J gene TRBJ2-7, with 9 nucleotides matching TRBD2. The material sequenced was naive CD8+ T cells from blood, with Jurkat cell RNA spiked in. Subset in this sample: FACS-sorted CD8+CD4-CCR7+CD45RA+ naive T cells. The CDR3 region is CATRPASGVLREQYF. The CDR3 DNA is TGTGCCACCCGCCCGGCTAGCGGGGTATTGAGGGAGCAGTACTTC.